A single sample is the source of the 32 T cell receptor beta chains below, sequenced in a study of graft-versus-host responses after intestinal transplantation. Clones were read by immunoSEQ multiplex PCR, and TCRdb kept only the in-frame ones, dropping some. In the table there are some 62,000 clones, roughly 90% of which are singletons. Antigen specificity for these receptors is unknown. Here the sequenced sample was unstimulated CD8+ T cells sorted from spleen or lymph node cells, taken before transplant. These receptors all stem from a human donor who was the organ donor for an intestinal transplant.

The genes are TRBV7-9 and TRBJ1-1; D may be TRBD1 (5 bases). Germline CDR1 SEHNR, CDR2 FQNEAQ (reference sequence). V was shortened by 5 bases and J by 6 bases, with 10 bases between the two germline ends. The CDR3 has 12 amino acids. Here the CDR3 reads CASSPWGAEAFF. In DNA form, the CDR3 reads TGTGCCAGCAGCCCATGGGGGGCTGAAGCTTTCTTT.

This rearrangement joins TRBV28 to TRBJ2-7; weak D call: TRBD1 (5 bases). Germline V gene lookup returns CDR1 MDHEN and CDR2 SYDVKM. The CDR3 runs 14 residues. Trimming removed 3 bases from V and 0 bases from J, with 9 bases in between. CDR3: CASSLTESSYEQYF. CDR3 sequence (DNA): TGTGCCAGCAGTTTGACAGAGAGCTCCTACGAGCAGTACTTC.

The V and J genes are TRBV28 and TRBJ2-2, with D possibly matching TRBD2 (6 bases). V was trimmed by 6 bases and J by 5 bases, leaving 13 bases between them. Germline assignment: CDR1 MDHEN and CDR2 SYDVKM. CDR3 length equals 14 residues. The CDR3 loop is CASRRWGETGELFF. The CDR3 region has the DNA TGTGCCAGCAGACGGTGGGGGGAGACCGGGGAGCTGTTTTTT.

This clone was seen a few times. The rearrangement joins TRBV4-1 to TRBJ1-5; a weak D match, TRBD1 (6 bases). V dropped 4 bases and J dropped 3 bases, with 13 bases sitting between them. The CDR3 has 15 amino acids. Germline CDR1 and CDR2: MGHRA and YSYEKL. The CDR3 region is CASSLGQYNNQPQHF. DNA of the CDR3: TGCGCCAGCAGCCTCGGACAGTACAACAATCAGCCCCAGCATTTT.

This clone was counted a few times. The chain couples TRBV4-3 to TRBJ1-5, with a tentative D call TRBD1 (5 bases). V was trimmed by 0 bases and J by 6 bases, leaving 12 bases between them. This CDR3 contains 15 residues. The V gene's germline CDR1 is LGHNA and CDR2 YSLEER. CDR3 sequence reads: CASSQEVGTGQPQHF. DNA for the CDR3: TGCGCCAGCAGCCAAGAGGTCGGAACAGGTCAGCCCCAGCATTTT.

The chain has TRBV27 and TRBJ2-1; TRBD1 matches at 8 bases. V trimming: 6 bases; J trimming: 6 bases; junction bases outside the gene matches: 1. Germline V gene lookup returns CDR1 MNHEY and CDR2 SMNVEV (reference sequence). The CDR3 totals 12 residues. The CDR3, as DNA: TGTGCCAGCAGAGACAGGGGCAATGAGCAGTTCTTC. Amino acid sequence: CASRDRGNEQFF.

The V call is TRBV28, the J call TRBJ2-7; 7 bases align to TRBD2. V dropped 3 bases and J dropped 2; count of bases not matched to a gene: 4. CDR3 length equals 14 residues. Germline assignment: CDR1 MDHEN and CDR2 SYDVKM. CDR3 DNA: TGTGCCAGCAGTTTCCGGGGGGAGGCCTACGAGCAGTACTTC. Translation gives CASSFRGEAYEQYF.

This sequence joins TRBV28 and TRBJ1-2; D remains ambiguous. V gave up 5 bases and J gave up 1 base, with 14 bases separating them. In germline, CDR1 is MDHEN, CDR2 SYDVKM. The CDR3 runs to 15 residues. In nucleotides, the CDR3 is TGTGCCAGCAGTCCCCAGTACCGGGGTAACTATGGCTACACCTTC. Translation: CASSPQYRGNYGYTF.

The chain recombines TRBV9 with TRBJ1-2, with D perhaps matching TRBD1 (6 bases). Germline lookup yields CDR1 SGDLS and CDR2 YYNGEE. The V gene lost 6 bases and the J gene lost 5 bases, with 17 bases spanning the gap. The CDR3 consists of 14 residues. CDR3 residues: CASNTGTQVYGYTF. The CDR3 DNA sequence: TGTGCCAGCAACACCGGGACACAAGTTTATGGCTACACCTTC.

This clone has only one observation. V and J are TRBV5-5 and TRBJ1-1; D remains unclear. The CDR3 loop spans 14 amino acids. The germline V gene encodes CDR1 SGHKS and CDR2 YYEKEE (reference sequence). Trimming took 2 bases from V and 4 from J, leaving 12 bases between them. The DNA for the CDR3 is TGTGCCAGCAGCTTAACGGGGAAGATCACTGAAGCTTTCTTT. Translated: CASSLTGKITEAFF. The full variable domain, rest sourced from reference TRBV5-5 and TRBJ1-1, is DAGVTQSPTHLIKTRGQQVTLRCSPISGHKSVSWYQQVLGQGPQFIFQYYEKEERGRGNFPDRFSARQFPNYSSELNVNALLLGDSALYLCASSLTGKITEAFFGQGTRLTVV.

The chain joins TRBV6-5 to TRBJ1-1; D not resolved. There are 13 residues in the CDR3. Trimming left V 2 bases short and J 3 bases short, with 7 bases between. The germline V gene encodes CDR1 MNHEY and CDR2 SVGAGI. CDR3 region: CASSYVQYTEAFF. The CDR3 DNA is TGTGCCAGCAGTTACGTCCAGTACACTGAAGCTTTCTTT.

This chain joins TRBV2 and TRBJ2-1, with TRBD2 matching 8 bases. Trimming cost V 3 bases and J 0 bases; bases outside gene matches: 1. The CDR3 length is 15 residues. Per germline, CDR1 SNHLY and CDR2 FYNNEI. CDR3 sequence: CASSESGSSYNEQFF. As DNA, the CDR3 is TGTGCCAGCAGTGAGAGCGGGAGCTCCTACAATGAGCAGTTCTTC.

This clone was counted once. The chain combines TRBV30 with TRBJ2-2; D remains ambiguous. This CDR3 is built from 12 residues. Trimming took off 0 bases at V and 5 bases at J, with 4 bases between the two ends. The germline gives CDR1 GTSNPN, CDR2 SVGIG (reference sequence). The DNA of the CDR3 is TGTGCCTGGAGTGTGAGGACCGGGGAGCTGTTTTTT. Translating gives CAWSVRTGELFF. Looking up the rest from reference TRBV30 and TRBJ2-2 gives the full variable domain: SQTIHQWPATLVQPVGSPLSLECTVEGTSNPNLYWYRQAAGRGLQLLFYSVGIGQISSEVPQNLSASRPQDRQFILSSKKLLLSDSGFYLCAWSVRTGELFFGEGSRLTVL.

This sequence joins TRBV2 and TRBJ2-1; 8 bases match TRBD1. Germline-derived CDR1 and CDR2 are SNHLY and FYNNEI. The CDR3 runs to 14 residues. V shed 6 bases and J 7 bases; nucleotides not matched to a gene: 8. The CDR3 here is CASSHGTGLNEQFF. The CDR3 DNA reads TGTGCCAGCAGCCACGGGACAGGCCTTAATGAGCAGTTCTTC.

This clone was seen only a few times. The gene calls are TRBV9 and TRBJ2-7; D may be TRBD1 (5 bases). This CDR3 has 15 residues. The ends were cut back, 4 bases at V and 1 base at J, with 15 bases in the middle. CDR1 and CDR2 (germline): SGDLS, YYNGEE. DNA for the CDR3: TGTGCCAGCAGCCCAACCGGACATCTTTCCTACGAGCAGTACTTC. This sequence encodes CASSPTGHLSYEQYF.

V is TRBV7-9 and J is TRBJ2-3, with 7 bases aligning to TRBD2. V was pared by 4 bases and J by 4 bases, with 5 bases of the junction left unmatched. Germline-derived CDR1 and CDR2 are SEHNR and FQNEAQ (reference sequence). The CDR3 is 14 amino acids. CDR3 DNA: TGTGCCAGCAGCTCGAGCGGGATCTCAGATACGCAGTATTTT. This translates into CASSSSGISDTQYF.

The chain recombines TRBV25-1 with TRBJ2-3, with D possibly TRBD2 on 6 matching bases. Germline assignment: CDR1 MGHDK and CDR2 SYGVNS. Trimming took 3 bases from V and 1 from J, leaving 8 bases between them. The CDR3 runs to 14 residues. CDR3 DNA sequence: TGTGCCAGCAGTGATGCTAGCGGCACAGATACGCAGTATTTT. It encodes CASSDASGTDTQYF. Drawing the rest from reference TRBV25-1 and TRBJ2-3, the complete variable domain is EADIYQTPRYLVIGTGKKITLECSQTMGHDKMYWYQQDPGMELHLIHYSYGVNSTEKGDLSSESTVSRIRTEHFPLTLESARPSHTSQYLCASSDASGTDTQYFGPGTRLTVL.

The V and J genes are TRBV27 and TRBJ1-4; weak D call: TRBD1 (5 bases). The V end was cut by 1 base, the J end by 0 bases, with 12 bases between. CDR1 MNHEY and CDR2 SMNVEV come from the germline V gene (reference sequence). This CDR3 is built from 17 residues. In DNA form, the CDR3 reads TGTGCCAGCAGTTTATTGGGGGGGAGGGCAACTAATGAAAAACTGTTTTTT. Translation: CASSLLGGRATNEKLFF. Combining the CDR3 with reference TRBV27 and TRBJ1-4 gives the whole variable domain EAQVTQNPRYLITVTGKKLTVTCSQNMNHEYMSWYRQDPGLGLRQIYYSMNVEVTDKGDVPEGYKVSRKEKRNFPLILESPSPNQTSLYFCASSLLGGRATNEKLFFGSGTQLSVL.

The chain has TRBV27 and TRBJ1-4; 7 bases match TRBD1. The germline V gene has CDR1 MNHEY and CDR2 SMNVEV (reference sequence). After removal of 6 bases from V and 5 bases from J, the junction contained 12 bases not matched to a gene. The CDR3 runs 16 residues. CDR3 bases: TGTGCCAGCAGGGTTACAACAGGGGTAACAAATGAAAAACTGTTTTTT. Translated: CASRVTTGVTNEKLFF. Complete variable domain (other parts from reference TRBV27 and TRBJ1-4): EAQVTQNPRYLITVTGKKLTVTCSQNMNHEYMSWYRQDPGLGLRQIYYSMNVEVTDKGDVPEGYKVSRKEKRNFPLILESPSPNQTSLYFCASRVTTGVTNEKLFFGSGTQLSVL.

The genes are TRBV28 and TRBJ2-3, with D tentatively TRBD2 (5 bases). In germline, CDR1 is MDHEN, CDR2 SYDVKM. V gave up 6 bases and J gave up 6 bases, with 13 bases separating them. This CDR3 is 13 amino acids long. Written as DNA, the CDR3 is TGTGCCAGCAGCCGCCGGGGAGTCGATACGCAGTATTTT. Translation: CASSRRGVDTQYF.

CDR3 protein: CASSLAVTYEQYF. CDR3 DNA: TGTGCCAGCAGCTTGGCAGTCACCTACGAGCAGTACTTC. V is TRBV7-9 and J is TRBJ2-7; D call uncertain. CDR3 length equals 13 residues. CDR1 SEHNR and CDR2 FQNEAQ come from the germline V gene (reference sequence). V was pared by 3 bases and J by 2 bases, with 8 bases between. The full variable domain, its missing parts supplied by reference TRBV7-9 and TRBJ2-7, is DTGVSQNPRHKITKRGQNVTFRCDPISEHNRLYWYRQTLGQGPEFLTYFQNEAQLEKSRLLSDRFSAERPKGSFSTLEIQRTEQGDSAMYLCASSLAVTYEQYFGPGTRLTVT.

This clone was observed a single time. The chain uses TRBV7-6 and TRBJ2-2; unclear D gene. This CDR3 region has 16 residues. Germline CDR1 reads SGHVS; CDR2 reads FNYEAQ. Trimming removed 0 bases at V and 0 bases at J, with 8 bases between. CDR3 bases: TGTGCCAGCAGCTTAGCAAGACAAACGAACACCGGGGAGCTGTTTTTT. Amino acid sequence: CASSLARQTNTGELFF.

The CDR3 nucleotides are TGTGCCAGCAGCGTCGGACAGGTTGGGAATTCCTACGAGCAGTACTTC. It codes for CASSVGQVGNSYEQYF. J is TRBJ2-7 and V is TRBV13; 7 bases are shared with TRBD1. CDR3 size: 16 residues. Germline-derived CDR1 and CDR2 are PRHDT and FYEKMQ (reference sequence). The junction had 11 bases not matched to a gene; V was cut back by 5 bases and J by 1 base.

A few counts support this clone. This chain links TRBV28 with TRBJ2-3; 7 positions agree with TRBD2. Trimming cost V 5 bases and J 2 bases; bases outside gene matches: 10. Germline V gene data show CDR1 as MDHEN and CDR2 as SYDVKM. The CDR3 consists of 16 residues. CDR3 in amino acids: CASSPRLASDTDTQYF. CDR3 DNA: TGTGCCAGCAGTCCTCGACTAGCTAGCGACACAGATACGCAGTATTTT.

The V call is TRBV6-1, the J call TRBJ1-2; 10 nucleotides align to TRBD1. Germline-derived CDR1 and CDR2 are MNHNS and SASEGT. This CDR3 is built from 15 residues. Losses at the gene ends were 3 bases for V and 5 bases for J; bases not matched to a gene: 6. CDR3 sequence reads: CASSDDRGQGYGYTF. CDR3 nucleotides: TGTGCCAGCAGTGATGACAGGGGGCAAGGGTATGGCTACACCTTC.

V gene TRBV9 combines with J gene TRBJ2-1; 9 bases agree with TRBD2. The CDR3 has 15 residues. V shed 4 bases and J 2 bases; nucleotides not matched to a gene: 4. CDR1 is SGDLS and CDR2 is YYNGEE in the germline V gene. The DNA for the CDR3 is TGTGCCAGCAGCTCTAGCGGGGCCGCCTACAATGAGCAGTTCTTC. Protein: CASSSSGAAYNEQFF.

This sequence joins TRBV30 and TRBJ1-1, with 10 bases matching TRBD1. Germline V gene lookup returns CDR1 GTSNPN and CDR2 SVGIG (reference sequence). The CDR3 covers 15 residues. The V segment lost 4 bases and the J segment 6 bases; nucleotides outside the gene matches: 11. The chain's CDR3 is CAWTKGTGDWPEAFF. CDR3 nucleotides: TGTGCCTGGACCAAGGGGACAGGGGATTGGCCTGAAGCTTTCTTT.

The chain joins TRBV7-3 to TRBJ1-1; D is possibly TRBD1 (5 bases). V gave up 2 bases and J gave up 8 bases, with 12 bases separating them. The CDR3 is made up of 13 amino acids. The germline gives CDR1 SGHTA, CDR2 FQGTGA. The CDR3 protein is CASSLLGAGEAFF. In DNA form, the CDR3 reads TGTGCCAGCAGCTTACTTGGGGCTGGAGAAGCTTTCTTT.

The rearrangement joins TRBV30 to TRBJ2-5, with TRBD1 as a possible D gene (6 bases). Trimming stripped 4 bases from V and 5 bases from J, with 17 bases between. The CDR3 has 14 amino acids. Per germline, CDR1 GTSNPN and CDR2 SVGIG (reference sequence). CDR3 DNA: TGTGCCTGGACCACCGGACAGCCGCGGGAGACCCAGTACTTC. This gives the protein CAWTTGQPRETQYF.

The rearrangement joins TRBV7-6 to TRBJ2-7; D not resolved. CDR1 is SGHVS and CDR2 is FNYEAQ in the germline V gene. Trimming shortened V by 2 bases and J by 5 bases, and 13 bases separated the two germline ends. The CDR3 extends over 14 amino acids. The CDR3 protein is CASSLISSRNEQYF. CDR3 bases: TGTGCCAGCAGCTTAATTTCTTCGAGGAACGAGCAGTACTTC.

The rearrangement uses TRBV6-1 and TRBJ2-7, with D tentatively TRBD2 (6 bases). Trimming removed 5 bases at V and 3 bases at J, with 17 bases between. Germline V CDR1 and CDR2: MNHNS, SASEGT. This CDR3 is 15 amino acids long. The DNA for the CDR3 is TGTGCCAGCAGTACCTTCGGGACTGGCTTCTACGAGCAGTACTTC. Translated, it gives CASSTFGTGFYEQYF.

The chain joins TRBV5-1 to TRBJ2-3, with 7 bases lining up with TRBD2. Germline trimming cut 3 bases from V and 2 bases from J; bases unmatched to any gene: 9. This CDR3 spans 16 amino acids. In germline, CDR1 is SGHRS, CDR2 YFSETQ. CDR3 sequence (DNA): TGCGCCAGCAGCTCAAGAAGCGGGGAGAACACAGATACGCAGTATTTT. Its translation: CASSSRSGENTDTQYF. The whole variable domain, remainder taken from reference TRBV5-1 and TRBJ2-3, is KAGVTQTPRYLIKTRGQQVTLSCSPISGHRSVSWYQQTPGQGLQFLFEYFSETQRNKGNFPGRFSGRQFSNSRSEMNVSTLELGDSALYLCASSSRSGENTDTQYFGPGTRLTVL.